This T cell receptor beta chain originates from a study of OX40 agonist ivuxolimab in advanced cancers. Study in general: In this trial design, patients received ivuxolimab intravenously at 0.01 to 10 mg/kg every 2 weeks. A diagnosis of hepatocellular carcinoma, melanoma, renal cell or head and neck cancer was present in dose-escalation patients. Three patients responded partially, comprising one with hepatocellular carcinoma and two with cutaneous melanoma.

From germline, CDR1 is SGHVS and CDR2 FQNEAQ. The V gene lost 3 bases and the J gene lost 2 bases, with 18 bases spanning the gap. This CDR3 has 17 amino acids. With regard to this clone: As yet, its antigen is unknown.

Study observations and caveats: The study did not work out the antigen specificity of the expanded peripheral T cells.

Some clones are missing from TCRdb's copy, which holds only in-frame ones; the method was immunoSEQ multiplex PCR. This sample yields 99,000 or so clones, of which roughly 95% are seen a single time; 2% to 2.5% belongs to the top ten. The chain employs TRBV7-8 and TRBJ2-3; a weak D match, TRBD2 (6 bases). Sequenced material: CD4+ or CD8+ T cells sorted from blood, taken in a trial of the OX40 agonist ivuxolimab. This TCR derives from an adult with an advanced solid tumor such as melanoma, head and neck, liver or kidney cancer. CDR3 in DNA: TGTGCCAGCAGCTTGTACGGGACTGAGCTACCCACAGATACGCAGTATTTT. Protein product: CASSLYGTELPTDTQYF.